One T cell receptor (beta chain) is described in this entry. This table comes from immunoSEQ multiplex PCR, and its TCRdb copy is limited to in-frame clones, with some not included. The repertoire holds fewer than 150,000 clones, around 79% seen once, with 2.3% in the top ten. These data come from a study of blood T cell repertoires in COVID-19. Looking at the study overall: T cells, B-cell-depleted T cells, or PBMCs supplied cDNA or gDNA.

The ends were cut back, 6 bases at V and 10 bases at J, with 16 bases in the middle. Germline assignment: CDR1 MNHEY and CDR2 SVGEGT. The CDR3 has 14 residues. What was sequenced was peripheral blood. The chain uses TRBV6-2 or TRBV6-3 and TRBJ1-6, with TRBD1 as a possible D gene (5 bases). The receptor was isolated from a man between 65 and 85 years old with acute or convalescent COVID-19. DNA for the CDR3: TGTGCCAGCAGCCTACTCAGGGATCGCTCACCCCTCCACTTT. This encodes CASSLLRDRSPLHF.